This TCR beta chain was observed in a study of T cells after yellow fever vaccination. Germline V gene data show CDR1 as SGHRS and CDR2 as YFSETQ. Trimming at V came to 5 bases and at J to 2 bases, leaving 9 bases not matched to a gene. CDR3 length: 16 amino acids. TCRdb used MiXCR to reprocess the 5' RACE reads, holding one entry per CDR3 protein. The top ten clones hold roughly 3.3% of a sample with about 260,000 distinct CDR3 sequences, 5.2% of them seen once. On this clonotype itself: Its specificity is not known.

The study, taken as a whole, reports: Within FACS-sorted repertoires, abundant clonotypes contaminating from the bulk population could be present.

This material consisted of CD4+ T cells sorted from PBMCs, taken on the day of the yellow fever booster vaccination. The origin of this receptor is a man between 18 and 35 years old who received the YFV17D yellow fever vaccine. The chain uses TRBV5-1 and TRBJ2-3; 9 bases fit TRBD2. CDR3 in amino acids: CASRAGTSYDTDTQYF. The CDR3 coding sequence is TGCGCCAGCAGGGCCGGGACTAGCTACGACACAGATACGCAGTATTTT.